This T cell receptor (beta chain) was profiled in a study of radiation and T cells in renal cell carcinoma. Whole-study findings and limits: Without pretreatment biopsies, baseline tumor clonotype presence was undetermined.

V shed 5 bases and J shed 7 bases, with 10 bases lying between them. Per germline, CDR1 SGHNT and CDR2 YYREEE (reference sequence). The CDR3 is 13 residues long. The table came from immunoSEQ multiplex PCR; TCRdb's copy has only in-frame clones and leaves some out. The sample shows about 83,000 clones, roughly 83% of them seen only once. Note on this clone: Its antigen is still unknown.

The time point was: blood 4 weeks post-SBRT, at nephrectomy. Treatment denoted: 15 Gy SBRT to primary tumor, nephrectomy 4 weeks later. Nephrectomy followed 15 Gy stereotactic body radiation by 4 weeks. Serial blood draws occurred at baseline and 2 and 4 weeks post-SBRT. The patient's renal cell carcinoma had clear cell pathology. The specimen comprised blood, sampled from a patient whose treatment included radiotherapy and nephrectomy. This clonotype was sampled from a woman in her fifties or sixties with renal cell carcinoma. The V gene is TRBV5-4, the J gene TRBJ1-6; the D is unclear. The CDR3 nucleotides are TGTGCCAGCAGGCCAACAGCGAATTCACCCCTCCACTTT. It codes for CASRPTANSPLHF.